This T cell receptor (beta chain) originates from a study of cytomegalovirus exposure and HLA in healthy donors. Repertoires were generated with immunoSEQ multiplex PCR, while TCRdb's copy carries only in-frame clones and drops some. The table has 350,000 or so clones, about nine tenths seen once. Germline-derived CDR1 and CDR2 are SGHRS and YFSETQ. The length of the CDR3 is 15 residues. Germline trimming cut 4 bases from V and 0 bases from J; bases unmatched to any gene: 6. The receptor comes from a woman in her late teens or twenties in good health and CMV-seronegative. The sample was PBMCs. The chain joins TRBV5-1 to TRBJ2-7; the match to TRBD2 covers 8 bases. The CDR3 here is CASSPGTSISYEQYF. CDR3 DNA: TGCGCCAGCAGCCCGGGGACTAGTATCTCCTACGAGCAGTACTTC.